The 17 T cell receptor beta chains reported below all come from one sample, sequenced in a study of cytomegalovirus exposure and HLA in healthy donors. The PCR used 60 Vbeta and 13 Jbeta primers. This table comes from immunoSEQ multiplex PCR, and its TCRdb copy is limited to in-frame clones, with some not included. The data show 270,000 or so clones, with 70% to 90% seen just once and less than 4% held by the top ten. The sample was PBMCs. These receptor sequences come from a man in his forties or fifties in good health and CMV-seropositive.

In this sample, this clone turned up a few times. The V call is TRBV19, the J call TRBJ1-1; 8 bases map to TRBD1. The germline V gene encodes CDR1 LNHDA and CDR2 SQIVND (reference sequence). Unmatched junction bases numbered 7, after V lost 3 bases and J lost 4 bases. The CDR3 spans 15 residues. As DNA, the CDR3 is TGTGCCAGTAGTATTTTCTCCACAGGGGGCACTGAAGCTTTCTTT. Translation gives CASSIFSTGGTEAFF.

CDR3 sequence reads: CASSLGSGQGGTEAFF. DNA of the CDR3: TGTGCCAGCAGCTTGGGATCGGGACAGGGTGGCACTGAAGCTTTCTTT. The chain employs TRBV5-4 and TRBJ1-1; 9 positions match TRBD1. The CDR3 extends over 16 amino acids. V trimming: 0 bases; J trimming: 4 bases; junction bases outside the gene matches: 7. Germline values: CDR1 SGHNT, CDR2 YYREEE (reference sequence).

This rearrangement joins TRBV11-2 to TRBJ2-6; D is undetermined. This CDR3 contains 14 residues. The V end lost 5 bases, the J end lost 4 bases, and 9 bases lay between the germline ends. Germline values: CDR1 SGHAT, CDR2 FQNNGV. The CDR3 protein is CASSPHKGANVLTF. The CDR3 nucleotides read TGTGCCAGCAGCCCCCACAAAGGGGCCAACGTCCTGACTTTC.

The chain recombines TRBV10-3 with TRBJ2-7; 9 bases map to TRBD1. J lost 5 bases, V lost 0 bases, and 5 bases had no gene match. The CDR3 totals 15 residues. Germline values: CDR1 ENHRY, CDR2 SYGVKD. The DNA for the CDR3 is TGTGCCATCAGTGAGTCGGGACAGGGTTTAAACGAGCAGTACTTC. The encoded protein is CAISESGQGLNEQYF.

The chain recombines TRBV7-8 with TRBJ2-3, with D perhaps matching TRBD2 (5 bases). The V end lost 3 bases, the J end lost 1 base, and 11 bases lay between the germline ends. CDR3 length: 15 amino acids. Germline lookup yields CDR1 SGHVS and CDR2 FQNEAQ. CDR3 sequence (DNA): TGTGCCAGCAGCTTCGGAGCGGAGCGCACAGATACGCAGTATTTT. It specifies CASSFGAERTDTQYF.

The rearrangement joins TRBV6-6 to TRBJ2-2, with D possibly being TRBD2 (5 bases). V gave up 8 bases and J gave up 4 bases, with 20 bases separating them. Germline loops: CDR1 MNHNY, CDR2 SVGAGI (reference sequence). This CDR3 is 16 amino acids long. As DNA, the CDR3 is TGTGCCAGCCTTAGCATCGGACGGGGTTCCACCGGGGAGCTGTTTTTT. This codes for CASLSIGRGSTGELFF.

This rearrangement joins TRBV5-4 to TRBJ1-2; no reliable D call. CDR3 length: 15 amino acids. Trimming cost V 1 base and J 4 bases, with 14 bases left between them. The germline CDR1 and CDR2 sequences are SGHNT and YYREEE (reference sequence). This CDR3 reads CASSLSTTTLYGYTF. The CDR3 DNA sequence: TGTGCCAGCAGCTTGTCCACCACAACCCTCTATGGCTACACCTTC.

V usage is TRBV27 and J usage is TRBJ2-7; TRBD2 agrees at 15 bases. The CDR3 consists of 18 residues. V lost 5 bases and J lost 3; bases outside the gene matches: 11. CDR1 MNHEY and CDR2 SMNVEV come from the germline V gene (reference sequence). CDR3 sequence (DNA): TGTGCCAGCAGTACCCAGCCATGGACTAGCGGGAGGGACTACGAGCAGTACTTC. Translated: CASSTQPWTSGRDYEQYF.

The rearrangement joins TRBV18 to TRBJ2-5, with D possibly TRBD2 on 6 matching bases. The CDR3 covers 19 residues. Germline V lookup: CDR1 KGHSH, CDR2 LQKENI. V lost 0 bases and J 4 bases, leaving 24 bases between the germline ends. The CDR3: CASSPPRWRDESTLETQYF. CDR3 nucleotides: TGTGCCAGCTCACCACCGCGATGGAGGGACGAATCGACGCTAGAGACCCAGTACTTC.

CDR3 sequence (DNA): TGTGCCAGCGGTCGAGGAGGCTCCTACAATGAGCAGTTCTTC. Translation gives CASGRGGSYNEQFF. V gene TRBV6-1 combines with J gene TRBJ2-1, with D perhaps TRBD2 (5 bases). Germline CDR1 reads MNHNS; CDR2 reads SASEGT. The CDR3 runs to 14 residues. The ends were cut back, 8 bases at V and 0 bases at J, with 11 bases in the middle.

This clone was detected only once. The J gene is TRBJ2-5, the V gene TRBV15, with D maybe TRBD2 (6 bases). Germline assignment: CDR1 LNHNV and CDR2 YYDKDF (reference sequence). Trimming removed 0 bases at V and 4 bases at J, with 12 bases between. The CDR3 has 15 residues. In DNA, the CDR3 is TGTGCCACCAGCAGAGATTCGGGGGAAGGAGAGACCCAGTACTTC. This encodes CATSRDSGEGETQYF.

This chain connects TRBV6-5 to TRBJ2-7, with 9 bases that match TRBD2. The CDR3 covers 14 residues. Trimming at V came to 5 bases and at J to 1 base, leaving 3 bases not matched to a gene. Looked up from germline, CDR1 is MNHEY and CDR2 is SVGAGI. CDR3 in DNA: TGTGCCAGCAGTACCACTAGCGGGTCCTACGAGCAGTACTTC. Translating it yields CASSTTSGSYEQYF.

The chain employs TRBV7-8 and TRBJ1-5, with D unresolved. Germline V gene lookup returns CDR1 SGHVS and CDR2 FQNEAQ. V was trimmed by 2 bases and J by 1 base, leaving 12 bases between them. The CDR3 extends over 16 amino acids. CDR3 protein: CASSLMLGGSNQPQHF. In nucleotides, the CDR3 is TGTGCCAGCAGCTTAATGTTAGGAGGGAGCAATCAGCCCCAGCATTTT.

The rearrangement links TRBV29-1 to TRBJ2-5; TRBD2 aligns across 7 bases. This CDR3 has 12 residues. J was trimmed by 5 bases and V by 2 bases; bases with no gene match: 2. Germline assignment: CDR1 SQVTM and CDR2 ANQGSEA. The CDR3 DNA follows: TGCAGCGTTGAAACTAGCGTGGAGACCCAGTACTTC. Its translation is CSVETSVETQYF. Based on the CDR3 plus reference TRBV29-1 and TRBJ2-5, the full variable domain is SAVISQKPSRDICQRGTSLTIQCQVDSQVTMMFWYRQQPGQSLTLIATANQGSEATYESGFVIDKFPISRPNLTFSTLTVSNMSPEDSSIYLCSVETSVETQYFGPGTRLLVL.

V and J are TRBV7-2 and TRBJ2-5; possibly TRBD2 for D (5 bases). Germline V gene lookup returns CDR1 SGHTA and CDR2 FQGNSA. Trimming removed 3 bases at V and 1 base at J, with 9 bases between. CDR3 length: 14 residues. The CDR3 sequence: CASSFSSSQETQYF. The CDR3 DNA is TGTGCCAGCAGCTTTTCTAGCAGCCAAGAGACCCAGTACTTC.

This chain joins TRBV27 and TRBJ2-2, with 7 bases aligning to TRBD2. Trimming took 0 bases from V and 10 from J; bases not matched to a gene: 11. CDR1 is MNHEY and CDR2 is SMNVEV in the germline V gene (reference sequence). This CDR3 has 16 residues. CDR3 region: CASSLSGLFWSKELFF. CDR3 nucleotides: TGTGCCAGCAGTTTATCGGGACTATTCTGGTCGAAGGAGCTGTTTTTT.

This clone was observed a handful of times. The J gene is TRBJ1-5, the V gene TRBV4-3, with 10 bases fitting TRBD1. Germline V gives CDR1 LGHNA, CDR2 YSLEER. J was trimmed by 6 bases and V by 2 bases; bases with no gene match: 4. This CDR3 contains 15 residues. CDR3 sequence: CASSQQTGGFQPQHF. The CDR3 DNA sequence: TGCGCCAGCAGCCAACAGACAGGGGGCTTTCAGCCCCAGCATTTT.